A single TCR beta chain is shown here with its context. TCR libraries were built in bulk with a published protocol and specific TCR primers. TCRdb used MiXCR to reprocess the PCR reads, holding one entry per CDR3 protein. This table holds 460,000 or so distinct CDR3 sequences, 20% to 25% found once. CDR3 length equals 14 residues. Trimming removed 3 bases from V and 6 bases from J, with 12 bases in between. The V gene's germline CDR1 is MDHEN and CDR2 SYDVKM. This sample was included in a study of molecular identifiers for immune sequencing clone quantification. Material: naive CD8+ T cells from blood, with Jurkat cell RNA spiked in. The subset was: FACS-sorted CD8+CD4-CCR7+CD45RA+ naive T cells. The TCR was taken from a human donor in good health. Some libraries in this study had Jurkat cell RNA spiked in. The rearrangement links TRBV28 to TRBJ1-5, with D possibly matching TRBD1 (6 bases). The CDR3 loop is CASSFRGASQPQHF. DNA for the CDR3: TGTGCCAGCAGTTTCCGGGGGGCGAGTCAGCCCCAGCATTTT.